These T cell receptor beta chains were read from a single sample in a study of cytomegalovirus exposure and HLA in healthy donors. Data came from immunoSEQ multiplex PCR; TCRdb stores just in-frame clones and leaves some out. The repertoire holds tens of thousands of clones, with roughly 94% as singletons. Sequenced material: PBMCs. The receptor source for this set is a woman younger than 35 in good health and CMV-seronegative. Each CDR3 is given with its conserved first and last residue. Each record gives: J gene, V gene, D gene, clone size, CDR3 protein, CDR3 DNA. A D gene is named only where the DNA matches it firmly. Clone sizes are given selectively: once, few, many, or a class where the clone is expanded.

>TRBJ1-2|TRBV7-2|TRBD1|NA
CASSQLGQGAFYGYTF
TGTGCCAGCAGCCAACTAGGACAGGGGGCTTTTTATGGCTACACCTTC
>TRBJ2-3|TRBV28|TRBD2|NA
CASSPQGGRTDTQYF
TGTGCCAGCAGCCCACAGGGCGGGAGGACGGATACGCAGTATTTT
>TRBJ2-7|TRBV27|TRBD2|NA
CASTTSGKVREQYF
TGTGCCAGCACCACTAGCGGGAAAGTACGAGAGCAGTACTTC
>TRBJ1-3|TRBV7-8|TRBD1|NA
CASSSDRGRNTIYF
TGTGCCAGCAGCTCCGACAGGGGCCGAAACACCATATATTTT
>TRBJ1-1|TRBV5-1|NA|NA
CASRNQGQNTEAFF
TGCGCCAGCAGAAACCAGGGACAGAACACTGAAGCTTTCTTT
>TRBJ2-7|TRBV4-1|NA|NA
CASSQDLVLGEQYF
TGCGCCAGCAGCCAAGATCTAGTACTAGGGGAGCAGTACTTC
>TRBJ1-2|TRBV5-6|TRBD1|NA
CASNNPPGTGVWGYTF
TGTGCCAGCAACAACCCCCCCGGGACAGGGGTATGGGGCTACACCTTC
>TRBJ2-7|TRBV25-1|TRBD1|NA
CASRQGAYEQYF
TGTGCCAGCAGACAGGGGGCCTACGAGCAGTACTTC
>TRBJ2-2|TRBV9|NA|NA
CASSVGGTSSGELFF
TGTGCCAGCAGCGTAGGGGGGACTTCGTCGGGGGAGCTGTTTTTT
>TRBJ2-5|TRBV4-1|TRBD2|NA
CASSRGLAGGLETQYF
TGCGCCAGCAGCCGCGGACTCGCGGGGGGTTTGGAGACCCAGTACTTC
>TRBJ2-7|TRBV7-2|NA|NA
CASSLPAGSYEQYF
TGTGCCAGCAGCTTACCCGCGGGCTCCTACGAGCAGTACTTC
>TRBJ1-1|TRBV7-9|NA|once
CASSLGGAEAFF
TGTGCCAGCAGCTTAGGGGGGGCTGAAGCTTTCTTT
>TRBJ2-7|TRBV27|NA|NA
CASTHGPGLNYEQYF
TGTGCCAGCACCCACGGGCCGGGACTCAACTACGAGCAGTACTTC
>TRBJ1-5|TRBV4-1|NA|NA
CASSQGFLGERQPQHF
TGCGCCAGCAGCCAAGGGTTTCTTGGGGAGAGACAGCCCCAGCATTTT
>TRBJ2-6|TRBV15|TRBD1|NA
CATSTPGQGLSGANVLTF
TGTGCCACCAGCACCCCTGGACAGGGGCTCTCTGGGGCCAACGTCCTGACTTTC
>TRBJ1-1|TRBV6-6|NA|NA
CASIAVLASTEAFF
TGTGCCAGCATTGCGGTCCTGGCGAGCACTGAAGCTTTCTTT
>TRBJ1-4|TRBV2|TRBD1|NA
CASSERDRAGEKLFF
TGTGCCAGCAGTGAGCGAGACAGGGCGGGTGAAAAACTGTTTTTT
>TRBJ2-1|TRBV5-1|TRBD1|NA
CASSPGQGIEQFF
TGCGCCAGCAGCCCGGGACAGGGAATTGAGCAGTTCTTC
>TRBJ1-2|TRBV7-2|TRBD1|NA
CASRRGQINYGYTF
TGTGCCAGCAGGCGGGGACAGATTAACTATGGCTACACCTTC